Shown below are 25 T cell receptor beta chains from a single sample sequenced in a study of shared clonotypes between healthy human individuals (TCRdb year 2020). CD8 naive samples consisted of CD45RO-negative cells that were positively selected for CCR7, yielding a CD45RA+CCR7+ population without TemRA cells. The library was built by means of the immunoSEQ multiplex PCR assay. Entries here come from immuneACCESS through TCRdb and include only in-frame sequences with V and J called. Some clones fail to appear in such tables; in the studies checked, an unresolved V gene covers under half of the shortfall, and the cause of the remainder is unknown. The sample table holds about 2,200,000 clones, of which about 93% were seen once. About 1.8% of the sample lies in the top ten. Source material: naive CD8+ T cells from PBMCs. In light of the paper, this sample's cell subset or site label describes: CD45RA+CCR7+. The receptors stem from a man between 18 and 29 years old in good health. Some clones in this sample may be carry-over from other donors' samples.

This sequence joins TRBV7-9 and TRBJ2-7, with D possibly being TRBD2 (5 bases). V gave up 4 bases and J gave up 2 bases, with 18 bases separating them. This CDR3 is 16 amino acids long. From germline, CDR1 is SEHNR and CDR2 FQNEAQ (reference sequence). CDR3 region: CASSSPRRTDPYEQYF. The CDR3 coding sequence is TGTGCCAGCAGCTCCCCTAGGAGGACCGACCCCTACGAGCAGTACTTC.

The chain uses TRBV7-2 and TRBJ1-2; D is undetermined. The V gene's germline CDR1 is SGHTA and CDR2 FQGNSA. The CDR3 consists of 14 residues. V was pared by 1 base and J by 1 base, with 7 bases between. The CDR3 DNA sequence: TGTGCCAGCAGCTTAGTGGGAGATAACTATGGCTACACCTTC. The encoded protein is CASSLVGDNYGYTF.

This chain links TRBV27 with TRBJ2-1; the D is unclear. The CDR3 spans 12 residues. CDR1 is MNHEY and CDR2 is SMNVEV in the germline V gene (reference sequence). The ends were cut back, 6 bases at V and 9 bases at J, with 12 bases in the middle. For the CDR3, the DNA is TGTGCCAGCAGGGCCTTAGGGCCTGAGCAGTTCTTC. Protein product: CASRALGPEQFF.

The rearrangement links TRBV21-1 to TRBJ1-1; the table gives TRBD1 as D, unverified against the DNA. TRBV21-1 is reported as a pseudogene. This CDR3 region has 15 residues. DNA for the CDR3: TGTGCCAGCAGCAGTTTTGGGGGCCTGAACACTGAAGCTTTCTTT. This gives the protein CASSSFGGLNTEAFF.

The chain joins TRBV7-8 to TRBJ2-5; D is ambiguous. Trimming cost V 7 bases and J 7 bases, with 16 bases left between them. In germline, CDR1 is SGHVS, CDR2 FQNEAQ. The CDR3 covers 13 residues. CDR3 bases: TGTGCCAGCATCCTAATCAAGGAAGGGACCCAGTACTTC. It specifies CASILIKEGTQYF.

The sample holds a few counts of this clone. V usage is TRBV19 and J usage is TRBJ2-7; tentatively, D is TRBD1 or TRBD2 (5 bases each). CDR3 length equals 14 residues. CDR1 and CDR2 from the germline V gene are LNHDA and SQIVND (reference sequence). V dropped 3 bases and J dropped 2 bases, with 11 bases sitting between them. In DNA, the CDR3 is TGTGCCAGTAGTATCCGGGACGGACCCTACGAGCAGTACTTC. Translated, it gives CASSIRDGPYEQYF.

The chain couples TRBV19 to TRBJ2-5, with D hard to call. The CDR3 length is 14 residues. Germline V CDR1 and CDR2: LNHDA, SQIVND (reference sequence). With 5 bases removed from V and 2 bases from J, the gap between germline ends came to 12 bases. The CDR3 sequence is CASSPTDHQETQYF. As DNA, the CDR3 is TGTGCCAGTAGTCCGACGGACCATCAAGAGACCCAGTACTTC.

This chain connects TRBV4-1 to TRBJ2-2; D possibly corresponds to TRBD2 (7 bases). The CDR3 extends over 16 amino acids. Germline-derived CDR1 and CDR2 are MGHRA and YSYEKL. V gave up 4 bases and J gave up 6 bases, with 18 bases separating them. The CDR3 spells CASSPGPGGAPGELFF. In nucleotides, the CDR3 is TGCGCCAGCAGCCCCGGACCTGGGGGGGCGCCCGGGGAGCTGTTTTTT.

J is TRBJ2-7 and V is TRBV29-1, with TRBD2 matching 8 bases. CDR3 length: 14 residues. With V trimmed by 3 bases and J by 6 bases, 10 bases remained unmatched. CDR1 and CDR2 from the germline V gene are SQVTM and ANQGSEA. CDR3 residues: CSVDSGEIESEQYF. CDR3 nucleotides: TGCAGCGTTGATAGCGGGGAAATTGAGAGCGAGCAGTACTTC.

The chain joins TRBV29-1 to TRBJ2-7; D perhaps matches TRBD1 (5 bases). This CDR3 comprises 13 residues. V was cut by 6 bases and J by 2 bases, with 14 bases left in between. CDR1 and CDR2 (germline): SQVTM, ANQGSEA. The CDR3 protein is CSVGTQGPYEQYF. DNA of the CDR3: TGCAGCGTCGGAACCCAGGGCCCCTACGAGCAGTACTTC.

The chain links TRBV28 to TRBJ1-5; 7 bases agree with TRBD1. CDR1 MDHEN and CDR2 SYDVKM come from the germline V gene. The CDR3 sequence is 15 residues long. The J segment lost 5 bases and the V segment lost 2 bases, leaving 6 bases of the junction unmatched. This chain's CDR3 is CASSLHRGGDQPQHF. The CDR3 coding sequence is TGTGCCAGCAGTTTACACAGGGGAGGTGATCAGCCCCAGCATTTT.

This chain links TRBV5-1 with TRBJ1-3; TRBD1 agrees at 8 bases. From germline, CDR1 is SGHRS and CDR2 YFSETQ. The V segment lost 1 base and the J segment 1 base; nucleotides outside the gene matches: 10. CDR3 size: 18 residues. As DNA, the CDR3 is TGCGCCAGCAGCTTGCTACAGGGGGTGGTACAGTCTGGAAACACCATATATTTT. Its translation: CASSLLQGVVQSGNTIYF.

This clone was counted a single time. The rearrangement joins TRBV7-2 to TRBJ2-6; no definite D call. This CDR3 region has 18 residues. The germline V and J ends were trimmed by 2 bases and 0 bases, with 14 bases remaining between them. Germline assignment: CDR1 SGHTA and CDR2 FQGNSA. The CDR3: CASSLIAGYPSGANVLTF. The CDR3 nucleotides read TGTGCCAGCAGCTTAATCGCAGGCTACCCCTCTGGGGCCAACGTCCTGACTTTC.

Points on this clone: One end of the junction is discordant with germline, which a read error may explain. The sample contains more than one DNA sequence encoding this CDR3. CDR3 nucleotide sequence: TGTGCCAGCAGTGGAGACAGGAATAGCAATCAACCCCAGCATTTT. It encodes CASSGDRNSNQPQHF. The chain combines TRBV27 with TRBJ1-5, with D perhaps matching TRBD1 (6 bases). Germline loops: CDR1 MNHEY, CDR2 SMNVEV (reference sequence). The CDR3 sequence is 15 residues long.

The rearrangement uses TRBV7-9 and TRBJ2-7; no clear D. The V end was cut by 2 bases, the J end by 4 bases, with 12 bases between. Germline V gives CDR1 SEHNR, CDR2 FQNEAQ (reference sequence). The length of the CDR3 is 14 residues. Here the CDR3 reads CASSLQAPQYEQYF. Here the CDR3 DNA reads TGTGCCAGCAGCTTACAAGCGCCTCAGTACGAGCAGTACTTC.

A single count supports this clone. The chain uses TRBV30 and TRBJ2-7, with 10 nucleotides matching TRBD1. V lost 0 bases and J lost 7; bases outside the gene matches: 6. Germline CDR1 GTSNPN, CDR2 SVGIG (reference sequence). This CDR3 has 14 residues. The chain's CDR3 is CAWSVGTGAWEQYF. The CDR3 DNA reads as TGTGCCTGGAGTGTTGGGACAGGGGCTTGGGAGCAGTACTTC.

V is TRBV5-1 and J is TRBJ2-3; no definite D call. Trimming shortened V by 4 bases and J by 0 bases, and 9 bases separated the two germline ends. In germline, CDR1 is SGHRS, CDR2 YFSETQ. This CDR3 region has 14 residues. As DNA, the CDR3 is TGCGCCAGCAGCATTCCGGACAGCACAGATACGCAGTATTTT. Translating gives CASSIPDSTDTQYF.

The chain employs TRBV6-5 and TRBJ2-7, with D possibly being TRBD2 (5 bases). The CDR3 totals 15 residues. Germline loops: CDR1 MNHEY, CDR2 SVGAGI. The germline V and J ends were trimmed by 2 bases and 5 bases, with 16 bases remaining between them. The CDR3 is CASSYLETLGHEQYF. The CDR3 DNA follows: TGTGCCAGCAGTTACCTCGAGACACTAGGACACGAGCAGTACTTC.

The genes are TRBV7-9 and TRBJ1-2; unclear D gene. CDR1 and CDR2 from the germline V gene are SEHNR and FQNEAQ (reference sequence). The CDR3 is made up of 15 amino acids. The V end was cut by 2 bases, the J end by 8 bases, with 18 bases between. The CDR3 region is CASSLIPTAVRGYTF. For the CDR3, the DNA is TGTGCCAGCAGCTTAATCCCCACAGCAGTAAGGGGCTACACCTTC.

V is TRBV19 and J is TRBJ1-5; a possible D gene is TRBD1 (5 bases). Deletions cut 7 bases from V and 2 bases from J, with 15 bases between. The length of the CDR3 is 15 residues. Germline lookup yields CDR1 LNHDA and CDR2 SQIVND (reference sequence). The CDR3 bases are TGTGCCAGTACCTTGTGGGGGGAAGGCAATCAGCCCCAGCATTTT. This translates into CASTLWGEGNQPQHF.

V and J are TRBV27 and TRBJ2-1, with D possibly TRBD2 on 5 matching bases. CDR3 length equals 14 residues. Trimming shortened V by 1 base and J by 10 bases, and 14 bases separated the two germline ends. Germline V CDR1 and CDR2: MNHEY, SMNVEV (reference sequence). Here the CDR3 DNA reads TGTGCCAGCAGTTTATTCTTGGGAGCTGAGGAGCAGTTCTTC. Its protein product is CASSLFLGAEEQFF.

The CDR3 bases are TGTGCCTGGAGAGTGCCTGGCTCCTACGAGCAGTACTTC. Protein product: CAWRVPGSYEQYF. This sequence joins TRBV30 and TRBJ2-7; D is unclear. V gave up 3 bases and J gave up 0 bases, with 9 bases separating them. The CDR3 runs 13 residues. CDR1 and CDR2 (germline): GTSNPN, SVGIG (reference sequence). The full variable domain, completed using reference TRBV30 and TRBJ2-7, is SQTIHQWPATLVQPVGSPLSLECTVEGTSNPNLYWYRQAAGRGLQLLFYSVGIGQISSEVPQNLSASRPQDRQFILSSKKLLLSDSGFYLCAWRVPGSYEQYFGPGTRLTVT.

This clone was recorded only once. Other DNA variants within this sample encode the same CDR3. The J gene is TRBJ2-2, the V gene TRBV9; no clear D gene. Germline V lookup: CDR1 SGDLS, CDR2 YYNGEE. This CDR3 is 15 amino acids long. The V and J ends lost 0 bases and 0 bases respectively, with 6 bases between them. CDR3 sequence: CASSVGSTNTGELFF. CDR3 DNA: TGTGCCAGCAGCGTAGGATCTACGAACACCGGGGAGCTGTTTTTT. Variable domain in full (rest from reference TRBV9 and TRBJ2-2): DSGVTQTPKHLITATGQRVTLRCSPRSGDLSVYWYQQSLDQGLQFLIQYYNGEERAKGNILERFSAQQFPDLHSELNLSSLELGDSALYFCASSVGSTNTGELFFGEGSRLTVL.

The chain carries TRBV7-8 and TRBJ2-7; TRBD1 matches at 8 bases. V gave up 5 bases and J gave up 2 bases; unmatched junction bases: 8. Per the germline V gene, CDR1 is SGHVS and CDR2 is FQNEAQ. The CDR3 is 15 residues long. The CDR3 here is CASSPDPTGAYEQYF. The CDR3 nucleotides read TGTGCCAGCAGCCCGGACCCGACAGGGGCCTACGAGCAGTACTTC.

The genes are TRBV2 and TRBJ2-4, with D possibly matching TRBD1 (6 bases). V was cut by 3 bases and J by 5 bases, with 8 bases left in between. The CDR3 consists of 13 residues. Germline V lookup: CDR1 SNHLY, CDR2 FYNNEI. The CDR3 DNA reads TGTGCCAGCAGTGACAGGGGCGAAAACATTCAGTACTTC. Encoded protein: CASSDRGENIQYF.